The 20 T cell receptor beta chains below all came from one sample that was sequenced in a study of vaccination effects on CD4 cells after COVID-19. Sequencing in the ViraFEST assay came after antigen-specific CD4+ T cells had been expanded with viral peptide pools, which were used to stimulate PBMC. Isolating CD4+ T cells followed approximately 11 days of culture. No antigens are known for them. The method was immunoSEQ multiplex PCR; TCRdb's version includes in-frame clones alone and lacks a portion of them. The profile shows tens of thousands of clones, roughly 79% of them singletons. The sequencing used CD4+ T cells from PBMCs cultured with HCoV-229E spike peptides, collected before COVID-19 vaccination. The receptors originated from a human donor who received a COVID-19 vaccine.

DNA for the CDR3: TGTGCCAGCTCTCCCGACCCTGGCGGAAACACCATATATTTT. Translated, it gives CASSPDPGGNTIYF. The chain is built from TRBV18 and TRBJ1-3; the D is unclear. V was cut by 6 bases and J by 4 bases, with 13 bases left in between. Germline CDR1 KGHSH, CDR2 LQKENI. The CDR3 is 14 residues long.

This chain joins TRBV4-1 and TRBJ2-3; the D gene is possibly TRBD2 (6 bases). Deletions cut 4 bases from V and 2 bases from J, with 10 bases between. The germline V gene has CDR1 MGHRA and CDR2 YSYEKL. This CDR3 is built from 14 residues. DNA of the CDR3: TGCGCCAGCAGCCGGGGGGATCCCACAGATACGCAGTATTTT. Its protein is CASSRGDPTDTQYF.

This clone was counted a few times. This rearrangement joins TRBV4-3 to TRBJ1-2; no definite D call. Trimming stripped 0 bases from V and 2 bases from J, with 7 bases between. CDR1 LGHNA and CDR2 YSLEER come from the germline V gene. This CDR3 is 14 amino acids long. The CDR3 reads CASSQEQGNYGYTF. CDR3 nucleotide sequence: TGCGCCAGCAGCCAAGAACAAGGGAACTATGGCTACACCTTC.

The CDR3 coding sequence is TGCAGTGCTAGTCCAGCTCTGGACTATGGCTACACCTTC. Encoded protein: CSASPALDYGYTF. V usage is TRBV20-1 and J usage is TRBJ1-2; unclear D gene. Deletions cut 3 bases from V and 3 bases from J, with 11 bases between. Germline V lookup: CDR1 DFQATT, CDR2 SNEGSKA (reference sequence). The CDR3 runs 13 residues.

CDR3 coding DNA: TGTGCCAGTAGTATTCCGAGTAGGGGCGAGACCCAGTACTTC. Translated, it gives CASSIPSRGETQYF. The chain is built from TRBV19 and TRBJ2-5, with D maybe TRBD1 (5 bases). The CDR3 has 14 amino acids. CDR1 and CDR2 from the germline V gene are LNHDA and SQIVND (reference sequence). V was pared by 3 bases and J by 5 bases, with 13 bases between.

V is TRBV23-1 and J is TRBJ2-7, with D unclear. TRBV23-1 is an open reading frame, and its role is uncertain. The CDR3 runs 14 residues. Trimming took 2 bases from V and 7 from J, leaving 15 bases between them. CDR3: CASSQPEGSREQYV. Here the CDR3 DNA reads TGCGCCAGCAGTCAACCGGAAGGGTCGCGGGAGCAGTACGTC.

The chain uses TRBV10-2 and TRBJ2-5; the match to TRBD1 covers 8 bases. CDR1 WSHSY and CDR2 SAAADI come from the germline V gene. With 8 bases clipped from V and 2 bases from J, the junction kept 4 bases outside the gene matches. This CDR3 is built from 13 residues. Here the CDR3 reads CASYRTGQETQYF. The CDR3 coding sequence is TGCGCCAGCTATAGGACAGGGCAAGAGACCCAGTACTTC.

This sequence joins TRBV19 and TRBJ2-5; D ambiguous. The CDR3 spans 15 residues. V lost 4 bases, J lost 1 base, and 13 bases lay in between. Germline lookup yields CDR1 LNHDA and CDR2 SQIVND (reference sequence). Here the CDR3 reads CASSKVPGPQETQYF. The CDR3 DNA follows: TGTGCCAGTAGTAAGGTGCCAGGACCCCAAGAGACCCAGTACTTC.

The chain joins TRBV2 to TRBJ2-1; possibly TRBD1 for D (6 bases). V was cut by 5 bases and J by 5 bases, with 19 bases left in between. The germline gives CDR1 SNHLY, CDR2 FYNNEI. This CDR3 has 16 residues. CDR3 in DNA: TGTGCCAGCAGTCCCTTAATTGGGGGCGGAAACAATGAGCAGTTCTTC. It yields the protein CASSPLIGGGNNEQFF.

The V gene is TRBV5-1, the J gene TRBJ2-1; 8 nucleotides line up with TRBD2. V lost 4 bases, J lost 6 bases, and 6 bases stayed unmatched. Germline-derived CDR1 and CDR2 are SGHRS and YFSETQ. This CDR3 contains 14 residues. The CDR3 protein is CASSILAAVNEQFF. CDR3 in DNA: TGCGCCAGCAGCATACTAGCGGCTGTCAATGAGCAGTTCTTC. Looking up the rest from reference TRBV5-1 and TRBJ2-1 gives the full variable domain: KAGVTQTPRYLIKTRGQQVTLSCSPISGHRSVSWYQQTPGQGLQFLFEYFSETQRNKGNFPGRFSGRQFSNSRSEMNVSTLELGDSALYLCASSILAAVNEQFFGPGTRLTVL.

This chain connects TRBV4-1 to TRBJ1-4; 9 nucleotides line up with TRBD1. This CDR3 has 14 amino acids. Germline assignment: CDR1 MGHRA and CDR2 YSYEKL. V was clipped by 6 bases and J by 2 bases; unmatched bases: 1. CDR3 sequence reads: CASRGTGTNEKLFF. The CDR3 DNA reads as TGCGCCAGCAGAGGGACAGGGACTAATGAAAAACTGTTTTTT.

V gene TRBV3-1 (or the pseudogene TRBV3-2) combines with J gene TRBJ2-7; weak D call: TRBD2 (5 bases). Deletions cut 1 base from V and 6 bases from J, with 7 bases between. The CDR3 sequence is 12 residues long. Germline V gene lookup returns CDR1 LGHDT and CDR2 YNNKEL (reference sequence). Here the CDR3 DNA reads TGTGCCAGCAGCCAAGGGGAGTTCGAGCAGTACGTC. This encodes CASSQGEFEQYV.

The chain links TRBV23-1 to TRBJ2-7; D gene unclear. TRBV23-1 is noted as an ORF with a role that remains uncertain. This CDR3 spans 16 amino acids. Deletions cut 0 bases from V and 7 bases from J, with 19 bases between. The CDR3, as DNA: TGCGCCAGCAGTCAATCGTGGTCAACCGAGCAGAAGGAGCAGTACGTC. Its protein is CASSQSWSTEQKEQYV.

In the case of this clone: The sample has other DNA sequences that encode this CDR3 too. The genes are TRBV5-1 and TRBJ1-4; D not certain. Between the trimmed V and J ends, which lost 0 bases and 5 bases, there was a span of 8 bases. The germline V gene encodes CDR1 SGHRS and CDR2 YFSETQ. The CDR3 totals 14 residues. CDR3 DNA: TGCGCCAGCAGCTTGGACAGTCGGAATGAAAAACTGTTTTTT. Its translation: CASSLDSRNEKLFF.

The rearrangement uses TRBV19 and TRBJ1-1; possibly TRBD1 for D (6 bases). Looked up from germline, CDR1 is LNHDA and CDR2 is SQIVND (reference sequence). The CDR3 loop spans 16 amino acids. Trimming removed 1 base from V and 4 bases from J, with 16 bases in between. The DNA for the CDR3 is TGTGCCAGTAGTATAGGATCTGGGGGCCTGGCCACTGAAGCTTTCTTT. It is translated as CASSIGSGGLATEAFF. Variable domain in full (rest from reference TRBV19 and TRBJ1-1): DGGITQSPKYLFRKEGQNVTLSCEQNLNHDAMYWYRQDPGQGLRLIYYSQIVNDFQKGDIAEGYSVSREKKESFPLTVTSAQKNPTAFYLCASSIGSGGLATEAFFGQGTRLTVV.

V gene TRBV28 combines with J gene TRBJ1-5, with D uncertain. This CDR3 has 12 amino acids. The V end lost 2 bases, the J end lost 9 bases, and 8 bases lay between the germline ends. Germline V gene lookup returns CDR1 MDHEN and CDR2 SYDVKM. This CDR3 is CASSLDARPQHF. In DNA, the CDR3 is TGTGCCAGCAGTTTAGACGCAAGGCCCCAGCATTTT.

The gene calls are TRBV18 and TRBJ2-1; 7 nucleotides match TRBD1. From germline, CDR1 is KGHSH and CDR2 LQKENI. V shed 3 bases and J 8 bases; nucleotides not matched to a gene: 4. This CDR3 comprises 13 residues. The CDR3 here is CASSPAGGHEQFF. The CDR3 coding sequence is TGTGCCAGCTCACCTGCAGGGGGTCATGAGCAGTTCTTC.

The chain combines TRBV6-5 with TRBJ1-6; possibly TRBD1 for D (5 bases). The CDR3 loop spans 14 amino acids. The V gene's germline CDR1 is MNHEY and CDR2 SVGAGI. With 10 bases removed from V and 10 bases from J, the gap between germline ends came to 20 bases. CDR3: CATQGLWGSSPLHF. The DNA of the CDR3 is TGTGCCACCCAGGGTCTTTGGGGGTCCTCACCCCTCCACTTT.

The chain's CDR3 is CASSPKGTASTDTQYF. DNA for the CDR3: TGTGCCAGCTCACCTAAGGGGACGGCGAGCACAGATACGCAGTATTTT. This chain connects TRBV18 to TRBJ2-3; D is perhaps TRBD1 or TRBD2 (5 bases each). This CDR3 region has 16 residues. CDR1 and CDR2 from the germline V gene are KGHSH and LQKENI. V dropped 3 bases and J dropped 0 bases, with 13 bases sitting between them.

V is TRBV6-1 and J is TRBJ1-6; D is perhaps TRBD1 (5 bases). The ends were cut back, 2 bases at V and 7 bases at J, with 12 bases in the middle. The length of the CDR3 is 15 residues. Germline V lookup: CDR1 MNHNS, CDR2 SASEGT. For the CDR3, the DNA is TGTGCCAGCAGTGAATGGGAGCGGGGGAATTCACCCCTCCACTTT. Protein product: CASSEWERGNSPLHF.